The present T cell receptor (beta chain) was sequenced within a study of T cell changes during pregnancy in multiple sclerosis (dated by TCRdb to about 2019). Regarding the complete study: In women with multiple sclerosis, the researchers looked at how the T cell repertoire shifted as pregnancy progressed.

Points on this clone: Its recognized antigen is unknown. No much larger clonotype is one base removed from it; base qualities were not supplied.

Receptor amplification or capture employed the immunoSEQ multiplex PCR assay. The table was pulled from immuneACCESS by TCRdb, which kept in-frame rearrangements only. Such tables lose some clones; where checked, under half of the loss comes from unresolved V genes, and the rest has no known cause. In all, the sample holds around 34,000 clones, and 90% of those were seen once. Approximately 0.5% of the sample is held by the ten biggest clonotypes. This material consisted of CD4+ T cells from peripheral blood mononuclear cells, taken in the second trimester of pregnancy. The TCR sequence derives from a female donor with multiple sclerosis, enrolled in a pregnancy study.

The CDR3 amino acid sequence is: CASSLAGGGNEQFF. The bases read TGTGCCAGCAGCTTAGCGGGGGGAGGGAATGAGCAGTTCTTC. Recombination connected TRBV7-2 to TRBJ2-1, with 7 bases in between that match TRBD2. The CDR3, from cysteine to phenylalanine, totals 14 residues. This entry keeps only the CDR3 DNA: 42 bases, framed from base 1. In the germline V gene, CDR1 corresponds to SGHTA and CDR2 to FQGNSA. Germline trimming: 0 bases from V, 7 bases from J; junction bases outside gene matches: 3.